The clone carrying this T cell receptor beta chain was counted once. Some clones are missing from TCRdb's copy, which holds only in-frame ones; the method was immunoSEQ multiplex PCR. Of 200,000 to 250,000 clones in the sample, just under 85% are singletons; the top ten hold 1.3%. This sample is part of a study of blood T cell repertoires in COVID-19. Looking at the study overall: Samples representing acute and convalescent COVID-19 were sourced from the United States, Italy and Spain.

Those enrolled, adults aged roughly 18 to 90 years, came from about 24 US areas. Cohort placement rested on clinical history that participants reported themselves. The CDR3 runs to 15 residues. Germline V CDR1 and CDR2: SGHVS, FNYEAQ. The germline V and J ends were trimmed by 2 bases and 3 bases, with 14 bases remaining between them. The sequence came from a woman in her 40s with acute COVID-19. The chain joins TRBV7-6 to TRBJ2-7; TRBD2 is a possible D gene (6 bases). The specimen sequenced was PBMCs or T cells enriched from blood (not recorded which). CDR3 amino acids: CASSLRSGLLYEQYF. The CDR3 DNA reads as TGTGCCAGCAGCTTACGCAGCGGGCTCCTCTACGAGCAGTACTTC.